This T cell receptor (beta chain) stems from a study of cytomegalovirus exposure and HLA in healthy donors. General study findings and limits: HLA alleles showed associations with around 15,000 TCR beta sequences in a later analysis, at a 0.05 false discovery rate.

Concerning this clone itself: Its specificity is unknown.

This PCR relied on a set of 60 Vbeta primers and 13 Jbeta primers. The method was immunoSEQ multiplex PCR; TCRdb's version includes in-frame clones alone and lacks a portion of them. Among about 130,000 clones listed, 74% were seen once. Germline V gives CDR1 LNHNV, CDR2 YYDKDF (reference sequence). The CDR3 length is 15 residues. Between the trimmed V and J ends, which lost 1 base and 1 base, there was a span of 9 bases. The rearrangement uses TRBV15 and TRBJ2-3, with D possibly matching TRBD1 (5 bases). The specimen was PBMCs. The TCR sequence derives from a woman aged 50 to 60 in good health and CMV-seropositive. The CDR3 is CATSRGGARTDTQYF. Written as DNA, the CDR3 is TGTGCCACCAGCAGAGGTGGGGCGCGCACAGATACGCAGTATTTT.